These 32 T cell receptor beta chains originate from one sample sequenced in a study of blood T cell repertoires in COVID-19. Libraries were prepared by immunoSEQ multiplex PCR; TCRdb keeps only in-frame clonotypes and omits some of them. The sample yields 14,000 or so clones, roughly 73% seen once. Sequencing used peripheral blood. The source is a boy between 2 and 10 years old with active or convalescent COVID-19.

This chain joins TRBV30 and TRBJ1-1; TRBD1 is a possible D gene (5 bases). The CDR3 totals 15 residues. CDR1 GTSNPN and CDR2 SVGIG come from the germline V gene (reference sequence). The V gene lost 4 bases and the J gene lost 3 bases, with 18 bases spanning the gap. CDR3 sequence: CAWNRQPSRDTEAFF. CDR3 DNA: TGTGCCTGGAATCGACAGCCGTCTAGGGACACTGAAGCTTTCTTT.

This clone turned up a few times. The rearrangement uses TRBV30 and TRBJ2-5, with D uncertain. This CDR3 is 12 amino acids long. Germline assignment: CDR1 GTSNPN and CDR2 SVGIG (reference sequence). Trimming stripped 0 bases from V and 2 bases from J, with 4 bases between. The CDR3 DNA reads TGTGCCTGGAGTGTATCGCAAGAGACCCAGTACTTC. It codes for CAWSVSQETQYF.

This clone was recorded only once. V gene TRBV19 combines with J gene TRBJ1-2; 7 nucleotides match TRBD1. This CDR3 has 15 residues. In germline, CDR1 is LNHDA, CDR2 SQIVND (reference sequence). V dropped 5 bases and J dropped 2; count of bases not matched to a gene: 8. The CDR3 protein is CASSWRQGMNYGYTF. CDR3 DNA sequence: TGTGCCAGTAGTTGGCGACAGGGAATGAACTATGGCTACACCTTC.

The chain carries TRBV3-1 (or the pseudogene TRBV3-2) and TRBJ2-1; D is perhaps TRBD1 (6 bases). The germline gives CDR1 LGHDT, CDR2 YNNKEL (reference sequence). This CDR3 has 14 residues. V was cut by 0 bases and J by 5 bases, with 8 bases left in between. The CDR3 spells CASSQEGAHNEQFF. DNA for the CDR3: TGTGCCAGCAGCCAAGAGGGGGCCCACAATGAGCAGTTCTTC.

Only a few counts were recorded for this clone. CDR3 protein: CASRDRVPETQYF. CDR3 nucleotides: TGTGCCAGCAGGGACAGGGTCCCGGAGACCCAGTACTTC. J is TRBJ2-5 and V is TRBV6-5; the match to TRBD1 covers 8 bases. CDR1 is MNHEY, CDR2 SVGAGI, per germline. The length of the CDR3 is 13 residues. With 6 bases clipped from V and 5 bases from J, the junction kept 5 bases outside the gene matches.

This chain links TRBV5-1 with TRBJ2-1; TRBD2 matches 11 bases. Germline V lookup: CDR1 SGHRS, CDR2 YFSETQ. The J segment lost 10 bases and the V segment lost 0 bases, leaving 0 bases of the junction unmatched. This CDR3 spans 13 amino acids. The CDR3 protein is CASSLGLAGEQFF. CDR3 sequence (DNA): TGCGCCAGCAGCTTGGGACTAGCGGGGGAGCAGTTCTTC.

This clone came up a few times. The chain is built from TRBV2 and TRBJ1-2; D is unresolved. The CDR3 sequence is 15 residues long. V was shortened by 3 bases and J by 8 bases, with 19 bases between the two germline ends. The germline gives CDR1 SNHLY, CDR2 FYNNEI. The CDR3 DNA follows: TGTGCCAGCAGTGAGGTCGGTCTCTCCGGAGGAGGCTACACCTTC. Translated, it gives CASSEVGLSGGGYTF.

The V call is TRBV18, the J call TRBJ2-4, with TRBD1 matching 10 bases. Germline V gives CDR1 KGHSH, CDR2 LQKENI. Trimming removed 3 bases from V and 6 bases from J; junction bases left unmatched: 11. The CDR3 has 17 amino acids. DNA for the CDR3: TGTGCCAGCTCACCTAGGAACCGGGACAGGGGCCGAAACATTCAGTACTTC. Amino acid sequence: CASSPRNRDRGRNIQYF.

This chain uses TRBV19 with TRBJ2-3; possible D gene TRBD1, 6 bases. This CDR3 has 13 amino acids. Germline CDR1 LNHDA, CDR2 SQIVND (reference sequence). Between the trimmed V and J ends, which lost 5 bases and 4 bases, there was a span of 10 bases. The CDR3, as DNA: TGTGCCAGTAGTCTTCAGGGGTCAGATACGCAGTATTTT. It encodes CASSLQGSDTQYF.

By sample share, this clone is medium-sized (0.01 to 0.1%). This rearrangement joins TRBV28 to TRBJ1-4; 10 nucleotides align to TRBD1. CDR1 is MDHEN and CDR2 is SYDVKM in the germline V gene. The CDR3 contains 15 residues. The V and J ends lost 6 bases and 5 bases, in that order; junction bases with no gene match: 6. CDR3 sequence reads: CASRSGTGANEKLFF. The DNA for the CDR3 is TGTGCCAGCAGATCGGGGACAGGGGCGAATGAAAAACTGTTTTTT.

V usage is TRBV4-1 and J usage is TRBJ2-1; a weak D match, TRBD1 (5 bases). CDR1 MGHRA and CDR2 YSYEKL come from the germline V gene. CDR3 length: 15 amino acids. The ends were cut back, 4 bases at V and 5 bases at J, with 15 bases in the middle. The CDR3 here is CASSLDKTANNEQFF. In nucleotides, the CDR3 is TGCGCCAGCAGCCTGGACAAGACAGCGAACAATGAGCAGTTCTTC.

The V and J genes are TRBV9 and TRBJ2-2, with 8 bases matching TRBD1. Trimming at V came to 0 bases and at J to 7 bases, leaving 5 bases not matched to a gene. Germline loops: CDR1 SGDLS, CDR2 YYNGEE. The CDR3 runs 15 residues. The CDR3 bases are TGTGCCAGCAGCGTAGAAGGACAGGGCGTCGGGGAGCTGTTTTTT. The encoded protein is CASSVEGQGVGELFF.

DNA of the CDR3: TGTGCCAGCAGGAGACAGGGGCTTTATAATGAAAAACTGTTTTTT. Residues: CASRRQGLYNEKLFF. The chain couples TRBV2 to TRBJ1-4; 8 nucleotides line up with TRBD1. The CDR3 length is 15 residues. Trimming removed 6 bases from V and 4 bases from J; junction bases left unmatched: 7. Germline values: CDR1 SNHLY, CDR2 FYNNEI.

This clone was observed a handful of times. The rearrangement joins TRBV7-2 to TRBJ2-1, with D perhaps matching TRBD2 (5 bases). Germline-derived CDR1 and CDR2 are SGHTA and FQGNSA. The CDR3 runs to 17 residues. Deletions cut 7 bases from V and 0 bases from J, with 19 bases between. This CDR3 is CASTSVVGRSSYNEQFF. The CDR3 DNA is TGTGCCAGCACCTCCGTGGTGGGGAGAAGCTCCTACAATGAGCAGTTCTTC.

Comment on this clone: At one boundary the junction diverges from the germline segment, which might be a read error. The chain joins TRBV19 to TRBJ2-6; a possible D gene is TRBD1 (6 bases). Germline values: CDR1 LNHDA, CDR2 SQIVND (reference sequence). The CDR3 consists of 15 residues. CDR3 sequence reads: CASSLDRPGANVLTF. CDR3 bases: TGTGCCAGTAGTCTAGACAGGCCTGGGGCCAACGTCCTGACTTTC.

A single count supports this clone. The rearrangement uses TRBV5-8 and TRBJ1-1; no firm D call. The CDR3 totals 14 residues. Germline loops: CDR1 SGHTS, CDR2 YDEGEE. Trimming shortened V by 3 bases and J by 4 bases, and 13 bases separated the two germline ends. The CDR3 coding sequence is TGTGCCAGCAGCTATCTAGGGAGCGTCACTGAAGCTTTCTTT. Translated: CASSYLGSVTEAFF.

Here the CDR3 reads CASDGFYGYTF. The CDR3 nucleotides are TGTGCCAGCGACGGGTTCTATGGCTACACCTTC. This chain connects TRBV19 to TRBJ1-2; the D is unclear. V lost 9 bases, J lost 4 bases, and 9 bases lay in between. The CDR3 spans 11 residues. CDR1 is LNHDA and CDR2 is SQIVND in the germline V gene (reference sequence).

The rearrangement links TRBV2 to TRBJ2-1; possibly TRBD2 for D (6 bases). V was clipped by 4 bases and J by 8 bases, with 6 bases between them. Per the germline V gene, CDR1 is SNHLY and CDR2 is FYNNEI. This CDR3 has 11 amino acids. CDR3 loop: CASSGLDEQFF. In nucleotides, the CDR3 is TGTGCCAGCAGTGGACTAGATGAGCAGTTCTTC.

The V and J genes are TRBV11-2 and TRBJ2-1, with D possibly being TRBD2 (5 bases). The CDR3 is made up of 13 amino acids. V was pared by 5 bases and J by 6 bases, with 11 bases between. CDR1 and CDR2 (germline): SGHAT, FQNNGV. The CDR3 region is CASSAVAFNEQFF. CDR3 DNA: TGTGCCAGCAGCGCCGTAGCGTTCAATGAGCAGTTCTTC.

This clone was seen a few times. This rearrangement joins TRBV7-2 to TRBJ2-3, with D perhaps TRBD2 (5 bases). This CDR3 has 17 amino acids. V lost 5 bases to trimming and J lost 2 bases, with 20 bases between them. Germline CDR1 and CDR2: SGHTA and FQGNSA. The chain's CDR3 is CASSPRLGLAYTDTQYF. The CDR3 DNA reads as TGTGCCAGCAGCCCCCGTTTAGGACTCGCCTACACAGATACGCAGTATTTT.

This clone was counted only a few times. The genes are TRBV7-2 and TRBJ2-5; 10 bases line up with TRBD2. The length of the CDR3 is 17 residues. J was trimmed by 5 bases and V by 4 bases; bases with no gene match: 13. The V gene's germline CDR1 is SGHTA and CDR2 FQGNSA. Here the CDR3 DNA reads TGTGCCAGCAGCTCCCCGGTGTCTAGCGGGAGCCTTGAGACCCAGTACTTC. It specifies CASSSPVSSGSLETQYF.

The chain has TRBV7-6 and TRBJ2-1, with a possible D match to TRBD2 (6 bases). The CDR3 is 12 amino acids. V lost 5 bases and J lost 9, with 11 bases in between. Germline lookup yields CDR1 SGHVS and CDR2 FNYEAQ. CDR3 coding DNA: TGTGCCAGCAGCCGGACTACTAGTGAGCAGTTCTTC. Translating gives CASSRTTSEQFF.

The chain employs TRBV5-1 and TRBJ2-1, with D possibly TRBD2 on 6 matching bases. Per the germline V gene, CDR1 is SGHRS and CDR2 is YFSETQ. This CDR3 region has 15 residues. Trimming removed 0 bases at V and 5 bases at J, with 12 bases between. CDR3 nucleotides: TGCGCCAGCAGCTTGGTGAGACTAGGAAACAATGAGCAGTTCTTC. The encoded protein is CASSLVRLGNNEQFF.

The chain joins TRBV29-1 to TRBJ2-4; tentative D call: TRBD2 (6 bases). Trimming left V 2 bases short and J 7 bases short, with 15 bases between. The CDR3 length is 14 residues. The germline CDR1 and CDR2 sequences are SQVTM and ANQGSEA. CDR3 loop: CSVELSGRQNIQYF. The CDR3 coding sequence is TGCAGCGTTGAACTCTCAGGGAGGCAGAACATTCAGTACTTC. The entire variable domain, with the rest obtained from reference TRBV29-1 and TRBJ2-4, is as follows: SAVISQKPSRDICQRGTSLTIQCQVDSQVTMMFWYRQQPGQSLTLIATANQGSEATYESGFVIDKFPISRPNLTFSTLTVSNMSPEDSSIYLCSVELSGRQNIQYFGAGTRLSVL.

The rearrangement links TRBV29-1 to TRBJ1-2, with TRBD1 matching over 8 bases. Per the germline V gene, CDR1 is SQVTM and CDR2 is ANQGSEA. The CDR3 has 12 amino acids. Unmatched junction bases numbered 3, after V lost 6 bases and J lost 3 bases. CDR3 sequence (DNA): TGCAGCGTAAGGACAGGGCACTATGGCTACACCTTC. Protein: CSVRTGHYGYTF.

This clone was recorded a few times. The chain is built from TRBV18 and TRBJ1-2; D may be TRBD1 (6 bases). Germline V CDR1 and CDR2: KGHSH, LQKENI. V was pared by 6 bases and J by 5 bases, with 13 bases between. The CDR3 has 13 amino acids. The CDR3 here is CASSWDTQYGYTF. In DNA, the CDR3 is TGTGCCAGCTCGTGGGACACTCAATATGGCTACACCTTC. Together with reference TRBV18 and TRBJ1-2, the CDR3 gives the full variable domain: NAGVMQNPRHLVRRRGQEARLRCSPMKGHSHVYWYRQLPEEGLKFMVYLQKENIIDESGMPKERFSAEFPKEGPSILRIQQVVRGDSAAYFCASSWDTQYGYTFGSGTRLTVV.

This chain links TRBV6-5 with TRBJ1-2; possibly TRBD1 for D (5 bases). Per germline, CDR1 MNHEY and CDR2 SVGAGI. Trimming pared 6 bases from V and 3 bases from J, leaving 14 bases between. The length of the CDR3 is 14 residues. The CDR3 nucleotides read TGTGCCAGCAGGGATTACAGGAGCGACTATGGCTACACCTTC. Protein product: CASRDYRSDYGYTF.

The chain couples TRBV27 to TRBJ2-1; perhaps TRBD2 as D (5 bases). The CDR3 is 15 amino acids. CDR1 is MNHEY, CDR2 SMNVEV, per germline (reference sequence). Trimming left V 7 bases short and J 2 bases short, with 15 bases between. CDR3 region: CASTLGGSTYNEQFF. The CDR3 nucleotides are TGTGCCAGCACCCTAGGCGGGTCAACCTACAATGAGCAGTTCTTC.

CDR3 sequence reads: CASSPQGRGYEQYF. CDR3 sequence (DNA): TGTGCCAGCAGCCCTCAGGGTAGGGGCTACGAGCAGTACTTC. The chain recombines TRBV5-6 with TRBJ2-7; weak D call: TRBD1 (5 bases). Germline V gene lookup returns CDR1 SGHDT and CDR2 YYEEEE. V dropped 4 bases and J dropped 3 bases, with 14 bases sitting between them. The CDR3 spans 14 residues.

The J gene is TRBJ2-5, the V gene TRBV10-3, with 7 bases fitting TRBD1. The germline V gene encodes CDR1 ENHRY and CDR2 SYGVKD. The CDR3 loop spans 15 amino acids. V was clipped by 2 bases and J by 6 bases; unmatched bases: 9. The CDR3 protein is CAISEPRDSKKTQYF. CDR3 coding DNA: TGTGCCATCAGTGAGCCCCGGGACAGTAAAAAGACCCAGTACTTC.

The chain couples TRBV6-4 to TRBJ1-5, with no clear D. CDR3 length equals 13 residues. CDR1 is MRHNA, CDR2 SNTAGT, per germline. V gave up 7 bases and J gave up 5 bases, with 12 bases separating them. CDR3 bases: TGTGCCAGCAAGCTCCCTCGGGATCAGCCCCAGCATTTT. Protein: CASKLPRDQPQHF.

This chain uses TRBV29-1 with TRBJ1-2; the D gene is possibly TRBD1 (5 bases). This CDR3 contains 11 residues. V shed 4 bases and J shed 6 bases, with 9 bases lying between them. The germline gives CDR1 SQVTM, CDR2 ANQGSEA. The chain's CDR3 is CSVGIGDGYTF. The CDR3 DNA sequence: TGCAGCGTTGGGATAGGGGATGGCTACACCTTC.